A selection of T cell receptor beta chains follows, all from one sample in a study of vaccination effects on CD4 cells after COVID-19. Some clones are missing from TCRdb's copy, which holds only in-frame ones; the method was immunoSEQ multiplex PCR. There are 50,000 to 70,000 clones in the sample; 55% to 75% occur only once, and approximately 24% lies in the top ten. These receptors have no known antigen. The sample here was CD4+ T cells from PBMCs cultured without peptide, taken before COVID-19 vaccination. These TCRs come from a human donor who had a prior SARS-CoV-2 infection. The CDR3 runs from the conserved cysteine through the conserved F or W. The order of the fields is V gene, D gene, J gene, clone size, CDR3 protein, CDR3 DNA. D genes are given only for firm matches. Expanded clones get a size class; other rows say once, few or many, or leave the size out.

TRBV11-3	NA	TRBJ2-5	NA	CASSLGETQYF	TGTGCCAGCAGCTTAGGTGAGACCCAGTACTTC
TRBV5-4	TRBD1	TRBJ1-1	NA	CASSSGTDMNTEAFF	TGTGCCAGCAGCTCCGGGACAGACATGAACACTGAAGCTTTCTTT
TRBV5-6	NA	TRBJ2-5	NA	CASSLTGTSVETQYF	TGTGCCAGCAGCTTGACTGGGACGAGCGTGGAGACCCAGTACTTC
TRBV15	NA	TRBJ1-1	NA	CATSRDFGEAFF	TGTGCCACCAGCAGAGATTTTGGTGAAGCTTTCTTT
TRBV5-1	NA	TRBJ2-7	NA	CASSFPGSYEQYF	TGCGCCAGCAGCTTCCCGGGATCCTACGAGCAGTACTTC
TRBV7-3	TRBD2	TRBJ2-3	NA	CASSLNMLAEGTDTQYF	TGTGCCAGCAGCTTAAATATGCTAGCGGAAGGCACAGATACGCAGTATTTT
TRBV2	NA	TRBJ2-3	NA	CASMNNRGTDTQYF	TGTGCCAGCATGAATAACAGGGGCACAGATACGCAGTATTTT
TRBV20-1	NA	TRBJ2-1	NA	CSARDRVKQFF	TGCAGTGCTAGAGATCGGGTCAAGCAGTTCTTC
TRBV14	TRBD1	TRBJ1-2	few	CASSQVGDRRGYGYTF	TGTGCCAGCAGCCAAGTTGGGGACAGGAGGGGCTATGGCTACACCTTC
TRBV27	NA	TRBJ2-1	NA	CASSPQPGSSYNEQFF	TGTGCCAGCAGTCCCCAGCCTGGGAGCTCCTACAATGAGCAGTTCTTC
TRBV6-2/TRBV6-3	NA	TRBJ1-2	NA	CASSYRDYGYTF	TGTGCCAGCAGTTACAGGGACTATGGCTACACCTTC
TRBV6-5	NA	TRBJ2-2	NA	CASSWNTGELFF	TGTGCCAGCAGTTGGAACACCGGGGAGCTGTTTTTT
TRBV30	NA	TRBJ2-7	NA	CAWSVPRSDLYEQYF	TGTGCCTGGAGTGTACCCAGGAGCGACCTCTACGAGCAGTACTTC
TRBV30	NA	TRBJ2-7	NA	CAWSGRNYEQYF	TGTGCCTGGAGCGGACGGAACTACGAGCAGTACTTC
TRBV5-1	TRBD2	TRBJ2-3	NA	CASSLGLTSGRTDTQYF	TGCGCCAGCAGCTTGGGATTAACTAGCGGGCGCACAGATACGCAGTATTTT
TRBV13	NA	TRBJ1-4	NA	CASSWDGANEKLFF	TGTGCCAGCAGCTGGGACGGAGCAAATGAAAAACTGTTTTTT
TRBV12-5	NA	TRBJ2-1	NA	CASGFGFRGQFEQFF	TGTGCTAGTGGTTTTGGGTTCAGGGGTCAATTTGAGCAGTTCTTC
TRBV9	NA	TRBJ2-5	NA	CASSSLKGTETQYF	TGTGCCAGCAGCTCTTTAAAGGGAACGGAGACCCAGTACTTC
TRBV7-9	NA	TRBJ1-4	NA	CASSLVSVDEKLFF	TGTGCCAGCAGCTTAGTATCAGTCGATGAAAAACTGTTTTTT
TRBV30	TRBD1	TRBJ1-2	NA	CAWSVGQANYGYTF	TGTGCCTGGAGTGTAGGACAGGCTAACTATGGCTACACCTTC
TRBV5-1	NA	TRBJ2-3	NA	CASSLPGGRGDTQYF	TGCGCCAGCAGCTTGCCGGGGGGCAGAGGTGATACGCAGTATTTT
TRBV2	NA	TRBJ2-3	NA	CASSDSPLGSTDTQYF	TGTGCCAGCAGTGACTCCCCCCTAGGGAGCACAGATACGCAGTATTTT
TRBV24-1	NA	TRBJ2-2	NA	CATSSPGPGNTGELFF	TGTGCCACCAGTAGCCCGGGACCTGGGAACACCGGGGAGCTGTTTTTT
TRBV30	NA	TRBJ1-1	few	CAWIRSGSFLAFF	TGTGCCTGGATCAGGTCAGGGAGTTTTTTAGCTTTCTTT
TRBV2	NA	TRBJ2-4	NA	CASSEVGRAAKNIQYF	TGTGCCAGCAGTGAAGTTGGTAGGGCGGCCAAAAACATTCAGTACTTC
TRBV20-1	NA	TRBJ2-7	NA	CSASRLPYEQYF	TGCAGTGCTAGTCGCCTCCCCTACGAGCAGTACTTC
TRBV5-6	NA	TRBJ2-7	few	CASGLFGRQVYEQYF	TGTGCCAGCGGCCTCTTCGGCCGACAGGTCTACGAGCAGTACTTC
TRBV11-3	NA	TRBJ1-2	NA	CASSLTLRRANYGYTF	TGTGCCAGCAGCTTGACATTACGGAGAGCTAACTATGGCTACACCTTC
TRBV2	NA	TRBJ2-7	NA	CASSPRHLSYEQYF	TGTGCCAGCAGCCCCCGACACCTCTCCTACGAGCAGTACTTC
TRBV11-2	NA	TRBJ2-1	NA	CASSLALGSGSYNEQFF	TGTGCCAGCAGCCTGGCTCTGGGCTCTGGTTCCTACAATGAGCAGTTCTTC
TRBV9	TRBD2	TRBJ2-1	NA	CASSVALFSGSSYNEQFF	TGTGCCAGCAGCGTAGCCCTATTTAGCGGGAGCAGCTACAATGAGCAGTTCTTC
TRBV3-1/TRBV3-2	NA	TRBJ1-1	NA	CASSQYPDTEAFF	TGTGCCAGCAGCCAGTACCCGGACACTGAAGCTTTCTTT
TRBV7-2	NA	TRBJ1-1	NA	CASSFQQGFGTEAFF	TGTGCCAGCAGCTTTCAACAGGGATTTGGGACTGAAGCTTTCTTT
TRBV27	NA	TRBJ1-2	NA	CASSRIGGMGNYGYTF	TGTGCCAGCAGTAGGATAGGGGGAATGGGGAACTATGGCTACACCTTC
TRBV7-6	TRBD1	TRBJ1-2	NA	CASSSVRTGGNYGYTF	TGTGCCAGCAGCTCTGTAAGGACAGGGGGCAACTATGGCTACACCTTC
TRBV2	TRBD1	TRBJ2-3	NA	CASSTGTGNTDTQYF	TGTGCCAGCAGTACCGGGACAGGTAATACAGATACGCAGTATTTT